Below, one T cell receptor beta chain is given with its context. The record originates from a study of PD-1 and CTLA-4 blockade in melanoma. This table comes from immunoSEQ multiplex PCR, and its TCRdb copy is limited to in-frame clones, with some not included. The table includes tens of thousands of clones, roughly 89% detected once. This CDR3 spans 16 amino acids. Germline trimming cut 1 base from V and 0 bases from J; bases unmatched to any gene: 3. From germline, CDR1 is MDHEN and CDR2 SYDVKM. The rearrangement joins TRBV28 to TRBJ2-7; 10 nucleotides match TRBD2. This clonotype was obtained from a human donor with melanoma. The sample was CD8+ T cells from peripheral blood, taken before anti-PD-1 treatment. CDR3 sequence (DNA): TGTGCCAGCAGTTTATTTACTAGCGGGGACTCCTACGAGCAGTACTTC. It yields the protein CASSLFTSGDSYEQYF. The whole variable domain, filled in from reference TRBV28 and TRBJ2-7, reads DVKVTQSSRYLVKRTGEKVFLECVQDMDHENMFWYRQDPGLGLRLIYFSYDVKMKEKGDIPEGYSVSREKKERFSLILESASTNQTSMYLCASSLFTSGDSYEQYFGPGTRLTVT.